The 2 T cell receptor beta chains below all came from one sample that was sequenced in a study of a mutant IDH1 vaccine in newly diagnosed glioma. Sequenced by immunoSEQ multiplex PCR; TCRdb stores in-frame clones only, minus some. The table includes 56,000 or so clones, around 80% detected once. Stated time point: week 5, during vaccination. The study gave 300 ug of mutant IDH1 20-mer peptide per vaccine dose, with topical imiquimod. These receptors' targets are unknown. This material consisted of PBMCs, taken from a glioma patient whose treatment included an IDH1 peptide vaccine. Receptors were obtained from a woman in her 40s with glioma.

The V and J genes are TRBV15 and TRBJ2-1; 7 bases line up with TRBD1. V lost 0 bases to trimming and J lost 4 bases; unmatched junction nucleotides: 3. Germline assignment: CDR1 LNHNV and CDR2 YYDKDF (reference sequence). The CDR3 runs to 15 residues. DNA for the CDR3: TGTGCCACCAGCAGAGATGGGACAGAGTACAATGAGCAGTTCTTC. Translation: CATSRDGTEYNEQFF.

V and J are TRBV7-9 and TRBJ1-3, with unresolved D. The ends were cut back, 2 bases at V and 0 bases at J, with 2 bases in the middle. CDR1 is SEHNR, CDR2 FQNEAQ, per germline (reference sequence). The length of the CDR3 is 13 residues. The CDR3 nucleotides read TGTGCCAGCAGCTTATCCTCTGGAAACACCATATATTTT. Residues: CASSLSSGNTIYF.